This T cell receptor (beta chain) derives from a study of blood T cells in healthy people across ages. A sample-barcoded 5' primer and a J-beta primer mix were used in a second PCR of about 6 to 12 cycles. MiXCR, run by TCRdb on the 5' RACE reads, gives a single entry per CDR3 protein. Of over 500,000 distinct CDR3 sequences listed, over 40% were seen once; the top ten hold roughly 12%. Healthy individuals of Caucasian origin from Russia, aged about 6 to 100, served as donors. CDR3 length: 12 residues. CDR1 SNHLY and CDR2 FYNNEI come from the germline V gene. J lost 12 bases, V lost 6 bases, and 5 bases had no gene match.

The sample taken for sequencing was blood. The chain links TRBV2 to TRBJ2-1; 10 bases match TRBD1. This TCR derives from an elderly woman in good health. CDR3 sequence (DNA): TGTGCCAGCAGGGGACAGGGGTATGGGCAGTTCTTC. Translating it yields CASRGQGYGQFF.